Listed below are T cell receptor beta chains from one sample, sequenced in a study of blood T cell repertoires in COVID-19. Some clones are missing from TCRdb's copy, which holds only in-frame ones; the method was immunoSEQ multiplex PCR. The table includes tens of thousands of clones, roughly 91% detected once. Sample: peripheral blood. These receptors all come from a woman aged 45-59 years in a cohort sampled during active COVID-19. Both conserved end residues are part of each CDR3. Each record gives: J gene, clone size, D gene, V gene, CDR3 DNA, CDR3 protein. A D gene is named only where the DNA matches it firmly. Clone size is stated in some rows and not others, as once, few, many or a class when expanded.

TRBJ1-5,NA,TRBD1,TRBV18,TGTGCCAGCTCACCGTCCCGGGACAGGAGCAGCAATCAGCCCCAGCATTTT,CASSPSRDRSSNQPQHF
TRBJ2-7,NA,NA,TRBV21-1,TGTGCCAGCAGCAAAGTTCGAGCGGACCTAGACCGTAATGGCTACTCCTACGAGCAGTACTTC,CASSKVRADLDRNGYSYEQYF
TRBJ1-3,NA,TRBD1,TRBV10-3,TGTGCCATCAGGGTGGGACAGTCTCGGAACACCATATATTTT,CAIRVGQSRNTIYF
TRBJ2-1,NA,NA,TRBV11-2,TGTGCCAGCAGCTTAGCAGACTACCGATCGCAGTTCTTC,CASSLADYRSQFF
TRBJ2-5,NA,NA,TRBV5-1,TGCGCCAGCAGCCCAATGGGACTGTCACAAGAGACCCAGTACTTC,CASSPMGLSQETQYF
TRBJ1-5,once,NA,TRBV6-5,TGTGCCAGCAGTTTGTACAGGGCGGGAGGCAATCAGCCCCAGCATTTT,CASSLYRAGGNQPQHF
TRBJ2-3,NA,NA,TRBV7-3,TGTGCCAGCAGTCCACCGGGTCACACAGATACGCAGTATTTT,CASSPPGHTDTQYF
TRBJ2-2,few,NA,TRBV3-1/TRBV3-2,TGTGCCAGCAGCCAAGATCAGCGCACCGGGGAGCTGTTTTTT,CASSQDQRTGELFF
TRBJ2-6,few,NA,TRBV2,TGTGCCAGCACCCAGATCTCTGGGGCCAACGTCCTGACTTTC,CASTQISGANVLTF
TRBJ2-1,NA,TRBD1,TRBV11-3,TGTGCCAGCAGTCTCGGACAGGGCCCCTACAATGAGCAGTTCTTC,CASSLGQGPYNEQFF
TRBJ2-1,NA,TRBD2,TRBV7-9,TGTGCCAGCAGCCCCGGTGATAGCGGGACCTCCCACTACAATGAGCAGTTCTTC,CASSPGDSGTSHYNEQFF
TRBJ1-2,NA,NA,TRBV24-1,TGTGCCACCAGTGAACGTGCGGGGGATGGAGTTGGCTACACCTTC,CATSERAGDGVGYTF
TRBJ2-5,once,TRBD2,TRBV10-2,TGCGCCAGCAGTGGGACTAGCGGGAGGGCAGGGGAGACCCAGTACTTC,CASSGTSGRAGETQYF
TRBJ2-5,once,NA,TRBV9,TGTGCCAGCAGCGCGGAGGTGGGGACCCAGTACTTC,CASSAEVGTQYF
TRBJ2-7,NA,TRBD2,TRBV28,TGTGCCAGCAGTCCAGGACTAGCGGGAGTTCTCTCCTACGAGCAGTACTTC,CASSPGLAGVLSYEQYF
TRBJ2-5,NA,TRBD2,TRBV4-1,TGCGCCAGCAGCCAGGAGGGACTAGCGGGGGGGGCCAGGACCCAGTACTTC,CASSQEGLAGGARTQYF
TRBJ1-6,NA,NA,TRBV12-3/TRBV12-4,TGTGCCAGCAGTTTAGGCGGAGATTCACCCCTCCACTTT,CASSLGGDSPLHF
TRBJ1-5,NA,TRBD1,TRBV11-3,TGTGCCAGCAGCTTAGAGGGGACAGGGCCCAATCAGCCCCAGCATTTT,CASSLEGTGPNQPQHF
TRBJ2-5,NA,TRBD1,TRBV7-6,TGTGCCAGCAGCTGGACAGGGGGCGCGGGGGAGACCCAGTACTTC,CASSWTGGAGETQYF
TRBJ2-1,NA,NA,TRBV5-4,TGTGCCAGCAGCTCGGGGGCCCAGCGGGAAAACTACAATGAGCAGTTCTTC,CASSSGAQRENYNEQFF
TRBJ2-3,NA,TRBD2,TRBV10-2,TGCGCCAGCAGTGAAATAGGGAGGGCAGATACGCAGTATTTT,CASSEIGRADTQYF
TRBJ1-3,NA,NA,TRBV28,TGTGCCAGCACCCAGGGTTTTTCGGTTCGAAACACCATATATTTT,CASTQGFSVRNTIYF
TRBJ1-4,NA,NA,TRBV19,TGTGCCAGTAGTATCCCCGGGGGAACTAATGAAAAACTGTTTTTT,CASSIPGGTNEKLFF
TRBJ1-4,NA,TRBD1,TRBV29-1,TGCAGCGCTGGCAGGGGGGGGGCTTTAAATGAAAAACTGTTTTTT,CSAGRGGALNEKLFF
TRBJ1-1,NA,TRBD1,TRBV10-3,TGTGCCATCAGTGAGATCCGACAGGGGGCTGCGAACACTGAAGCTTTCTTT,CAISEIRQGAANTEAFF
TRBJ1-5,NA,NA,TRBV19,TGTGCCAGTAGTATGGGAGGGACGAATCAGCCCCAGCATTTT,CASSMGGTNQPQHF
TRBJ1-5,once,TRBD1,TRBV4-1,TGCGCCAGCAGCCAACAACCGGGACAGCCGAATCAGCCCCAGCATTTT,CASSQQPGQPNQPQHF
TRBJ1-5,NA,NA,TRBV2,TGTGCCACGGCTCAGGATAGCAATCAGCCCCAGCATTTT,CATAQDSNQPQHF
TRBJ1-5,NA,NA,TRBV6-5,TGTGCCAGCAGCCCCCAGGGGACTCAGCCCCAGCATTTT,CASSPQGTQPQHF
TRBJ1-5,NA,TRBD1,TRBV7-9,TGTGCCAGCAGCTCGCTTCTTCTCCGGGACAGGGCGAGCAATCAGCCCCAGCATTTT,CASSSLLLRDRASNQPQHF
TRBJ2-7,NA,NA,TRBV7-8,TGTGCCAGCAGTTTTGAGGGAGGGGGGGGCGAGCAGTACTTC,CASSFEGGGGEQYF
TRBJ1-2,NA,NA,TRBV6-1,TGTGCCAGCAGTGAGGACGGGGAGGACTATGGCTACACCTTC,CASSEDGEDYGYTF
TRBJ2-6,NA,NA,TRBV9,TGTGCCAGCAGCGTATTAGAGTACTTATCTGGGGCCAACGTCCTGACTTTC,CASSVLEYLSGANVLTF
TRBJ1-5,NA,TRBD1,TRBV7-8,TGTGCCAGCAGCCCGCGGGACAGGGGGACGATAGTAAATAGCAATCAGCCCCAGCATTTT,CASSPRDRGTIVNSNQPQHF
TRBJ2-1,NA,TRBD1,TRBV5-1,TGCGCCAGCAGCTTGACAGGGGGGTCCTACAATGAGCAGTTCTTC,CASSLTGGSYNEQFF
TRBJ1-1,NA,NA,TRBV30,TGTGCCTGGAGCCCCCAAGGGGATACTGAAGCTTTCTTT,CAWSPQGDTEAFF
TRBJ1-5,once,TRBD1,TRBV7-9,TGTGCCAGCAGCTTGGACAGGGACGAGAATCAGCCCCAGCATTTT,CASSLDRDENQPQHF